This T cell receptor (beta chain) was sequenced for a study of response to subunit inactivated influenza vaccine. Study-wide results and caveats: It was the authors' suggestion that each seasonal influenza vaccination recruits few new T cells.

This clonotype was seen a few times. Antigen unknown. MiXCR, run by TCRdb on the RT-PCR reads, gives a single entry per CDR3 protein. The table includes a few hundred thousand distinct CDR3 sequences, around 15% detected once. The CDR3 is made up of 15 amino acids. The TCR originated in a man aged 45-60 years who received an inactivated influenza vaccine. The specimen was PBMCs from blood, collected 11 to 12 days after vaccination. V is TRBV21-1 and J is TRBJ2-1; whether TRBD1, the table's D call, matches the DNA was not checked. TRBV21-1 is given as a pseudogene. In DNA form, the CDR3 reads TGTGCCAGCAGCATCTGTTCGGGGGCTTGCAATGAGCAGTTCTTC. This sequence encodes CASSICSGACNEQFF.